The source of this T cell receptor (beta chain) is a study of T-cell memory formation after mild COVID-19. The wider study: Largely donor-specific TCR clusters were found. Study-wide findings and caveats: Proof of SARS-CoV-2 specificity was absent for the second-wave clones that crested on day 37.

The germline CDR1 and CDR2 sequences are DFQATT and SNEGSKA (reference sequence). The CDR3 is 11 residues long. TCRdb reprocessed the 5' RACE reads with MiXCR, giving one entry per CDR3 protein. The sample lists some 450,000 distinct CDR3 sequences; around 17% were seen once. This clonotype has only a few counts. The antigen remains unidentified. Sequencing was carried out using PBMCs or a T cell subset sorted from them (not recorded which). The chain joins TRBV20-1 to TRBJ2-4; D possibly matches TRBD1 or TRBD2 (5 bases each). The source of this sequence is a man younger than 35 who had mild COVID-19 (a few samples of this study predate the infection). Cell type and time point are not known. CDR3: CSGTDKNIQYF. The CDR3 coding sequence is TGCTCCGGGACGGACAAAAACATTCAGTACTTC.